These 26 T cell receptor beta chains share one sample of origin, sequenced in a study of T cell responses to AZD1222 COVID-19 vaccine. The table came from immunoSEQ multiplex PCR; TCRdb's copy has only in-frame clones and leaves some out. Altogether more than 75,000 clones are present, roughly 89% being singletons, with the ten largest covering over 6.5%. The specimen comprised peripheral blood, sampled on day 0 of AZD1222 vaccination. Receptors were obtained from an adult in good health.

CDR3 residues: CASTTGFINEKLFF. The CDR3 nucleotides are TGTGCCAGCACCACAGGATTTATTAATGAAAAACTGTTTTTT. The chain carries TRBV3-1 (or the pseudogene TRBV3-2) and TRBJ1-4, with a tentative D call TRBD1 (5 bases). Germline loops: CDR1 LGHDT, CDR2 YNNKEL (reference sequence). This CDR3 is 14 amino acids long. Trimming shortened V by 7 bases and J by 4 bases, and 13 bases separated the two germline ends.

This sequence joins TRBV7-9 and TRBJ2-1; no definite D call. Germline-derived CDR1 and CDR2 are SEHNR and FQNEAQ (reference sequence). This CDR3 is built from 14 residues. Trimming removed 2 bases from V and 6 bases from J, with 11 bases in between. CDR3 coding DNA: TGTGCCAGCAGCTTAATCCCTCTCTCCAATGAGCAGTTCTTC. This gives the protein CASSLIPLSNEQFF.

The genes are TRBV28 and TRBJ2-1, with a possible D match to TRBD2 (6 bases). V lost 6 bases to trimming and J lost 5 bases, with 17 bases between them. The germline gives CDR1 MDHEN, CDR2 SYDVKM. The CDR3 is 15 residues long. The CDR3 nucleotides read TGTGCCAGCAGGGGGGGAGGAGGGTACAACAATGAGCAGTTCTTC. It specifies CASRGGGGYNNEQFF.

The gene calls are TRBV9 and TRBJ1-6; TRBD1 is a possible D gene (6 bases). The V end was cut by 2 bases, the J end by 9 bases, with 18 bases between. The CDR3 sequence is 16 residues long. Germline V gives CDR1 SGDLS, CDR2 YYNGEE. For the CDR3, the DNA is TGTGCCAGCAGCGTCGAAGGGGGTTCAAGGGCTTCACCCCTCCACTTT. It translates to CASSVEGGSRASPLHF.

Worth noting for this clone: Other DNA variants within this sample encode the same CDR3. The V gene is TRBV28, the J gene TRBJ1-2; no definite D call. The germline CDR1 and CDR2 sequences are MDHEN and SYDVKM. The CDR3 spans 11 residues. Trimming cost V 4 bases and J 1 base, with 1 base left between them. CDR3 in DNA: TGTGCCAGCAGTTATAACTATGGCTACACCTTC. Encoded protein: CASSYNYGYTF.

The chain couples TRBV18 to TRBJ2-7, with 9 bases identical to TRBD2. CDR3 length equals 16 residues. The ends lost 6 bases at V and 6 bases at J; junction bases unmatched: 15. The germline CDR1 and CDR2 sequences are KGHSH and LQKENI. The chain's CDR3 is CASSQNGGLAYSEQYF. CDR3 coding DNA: TGTGCCAGCTCTCAAAATGGGGGACTAGCTTATTCCGAGCAGTACTTC.

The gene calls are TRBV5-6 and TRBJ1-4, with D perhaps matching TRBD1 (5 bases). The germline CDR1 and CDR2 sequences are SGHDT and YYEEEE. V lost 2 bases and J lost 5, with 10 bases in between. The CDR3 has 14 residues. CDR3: CASSFGTGNEKLFF. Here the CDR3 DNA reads TGTGCCAGCAGCTTTGGGACGGGGAATGAAAAACTGTTTTTT.

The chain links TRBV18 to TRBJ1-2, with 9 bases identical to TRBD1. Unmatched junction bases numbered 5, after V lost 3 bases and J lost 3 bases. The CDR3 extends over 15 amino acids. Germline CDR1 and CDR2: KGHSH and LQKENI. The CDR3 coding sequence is TGTGCCAGCTCACCGGGACAGGGCATAGACTATGGCTACACCTTC. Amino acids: CASSPGQGIDYGYTF.

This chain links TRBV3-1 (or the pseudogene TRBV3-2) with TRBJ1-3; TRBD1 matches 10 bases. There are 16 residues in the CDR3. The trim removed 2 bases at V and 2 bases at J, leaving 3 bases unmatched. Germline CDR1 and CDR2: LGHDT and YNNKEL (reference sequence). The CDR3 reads CASSQLTGGTGNTIYF. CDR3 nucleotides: TGTGCCAGCAGCCAATTGACAGGGGGCACTGGAAACACCATATATTTT.

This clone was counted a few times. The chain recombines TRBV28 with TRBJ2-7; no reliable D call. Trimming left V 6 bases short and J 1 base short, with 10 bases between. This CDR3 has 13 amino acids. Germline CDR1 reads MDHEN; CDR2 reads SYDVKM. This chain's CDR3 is CASSWAGSYEQYF. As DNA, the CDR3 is TGTGCCAGCAGCTGGGCAGGTTCCTACGAGCAGTACTTC. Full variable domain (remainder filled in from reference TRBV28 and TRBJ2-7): DVKVTQSSRYLVKRTGEKVFLECVQDMDHENMFWYRQDPGLGLRLIYFSYDVKMKEKGDIPEGYSVSREKKERFSLILESASTNQTSMYLCASSWAGSYEQYFGPGTRLTVT.

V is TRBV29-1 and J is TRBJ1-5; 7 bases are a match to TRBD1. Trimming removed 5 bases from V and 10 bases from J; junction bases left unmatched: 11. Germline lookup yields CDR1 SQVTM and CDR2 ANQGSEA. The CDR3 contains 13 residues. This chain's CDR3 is CSVTTYHRGPQHF. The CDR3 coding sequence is TGCAGCGTTACCACATATCACAGGGGCCCCCAGCATTTT.

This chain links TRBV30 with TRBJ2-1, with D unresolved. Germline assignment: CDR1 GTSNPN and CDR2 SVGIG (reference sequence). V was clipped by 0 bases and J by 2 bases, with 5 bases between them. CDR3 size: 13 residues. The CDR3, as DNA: TGTGCCTGGAGTGTGGGGACCTACAATGAGCAGTTCTTC. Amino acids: CAWSVGTYNEQFF.

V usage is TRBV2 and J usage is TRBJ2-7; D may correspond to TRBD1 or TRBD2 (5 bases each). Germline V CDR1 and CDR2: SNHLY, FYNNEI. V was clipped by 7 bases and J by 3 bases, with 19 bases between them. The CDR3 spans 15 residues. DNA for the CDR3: TGTGCCAGCATAGAATCCGGGACCAAAAACTACGAGCAGTACTTC. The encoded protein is CASIESGTKNYEQYF. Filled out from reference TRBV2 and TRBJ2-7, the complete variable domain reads EPEVTQTPSHQVTQMGQEVILRCVPISNHLYFYWYRQILGQKVEFLVSFYNNEISEKSEIFDDQFSVERPDGSNFTLKIRSTKLEDSAMYFCASIESGTKNYEQYFGPGTRLTVT.

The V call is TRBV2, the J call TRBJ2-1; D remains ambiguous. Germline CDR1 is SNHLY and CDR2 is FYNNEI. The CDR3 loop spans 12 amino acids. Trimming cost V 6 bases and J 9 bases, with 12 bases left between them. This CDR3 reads CASRYAGGEQFF. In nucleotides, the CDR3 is TGTGCCAGCAGGTACGCCGGCGGTGAGCAGTTCTTC. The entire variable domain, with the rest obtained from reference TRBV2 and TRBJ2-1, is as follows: EPEVTQTPSHQVTQMGQEVILRCVPISNHLYFYWYRQILGQKVEFLVSFYNNEISEKSEIFDDQFSVERPDGSNFTLKIRSTKLEDSAMYFCASRYAGGEQFFGPGTRLTVL.

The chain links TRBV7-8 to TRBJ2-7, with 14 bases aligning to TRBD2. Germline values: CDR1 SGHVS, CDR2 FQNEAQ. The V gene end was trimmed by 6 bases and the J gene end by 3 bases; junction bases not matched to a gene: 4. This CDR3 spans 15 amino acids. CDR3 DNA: TGTGCCAGCAGGAGGACTAGCGGGAGGTACTACGAGCAGTACTTC. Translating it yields CASRRTSGRYYEQYF.

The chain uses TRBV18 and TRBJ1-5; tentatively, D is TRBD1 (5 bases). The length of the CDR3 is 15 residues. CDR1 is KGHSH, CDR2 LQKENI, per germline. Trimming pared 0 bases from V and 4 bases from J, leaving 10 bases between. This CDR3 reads CASSPPGTPNQPQHF. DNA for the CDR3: TGTGCCAGCTCACCACCGGGGACTCCTAATCAGCCCCAGCATTTT.

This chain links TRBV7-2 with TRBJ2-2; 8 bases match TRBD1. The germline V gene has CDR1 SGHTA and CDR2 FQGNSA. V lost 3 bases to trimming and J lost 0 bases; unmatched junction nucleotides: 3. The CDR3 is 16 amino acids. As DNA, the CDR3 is TGTGCCAGCAGCTTCGACAGGGGATCGAACACCGGGGAGCTGTTTTTT. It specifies CASSFDRGSNTGELFF.

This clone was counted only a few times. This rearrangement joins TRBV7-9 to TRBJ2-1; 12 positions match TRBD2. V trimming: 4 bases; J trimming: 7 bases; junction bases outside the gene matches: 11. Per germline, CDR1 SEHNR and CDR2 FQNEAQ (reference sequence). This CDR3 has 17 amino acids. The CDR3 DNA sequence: TGTGCCAGCAGCTCCCCTACTAGCGGGGGGCCAAATAATGAGCAGTTCTTC. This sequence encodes CASSSPTSGGPNNEQFF.

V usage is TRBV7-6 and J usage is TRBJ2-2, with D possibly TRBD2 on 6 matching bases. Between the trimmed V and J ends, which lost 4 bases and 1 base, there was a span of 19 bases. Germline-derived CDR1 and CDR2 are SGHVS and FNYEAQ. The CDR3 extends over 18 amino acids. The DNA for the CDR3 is TGTGCCAGCAGCTCCTTACCCCGACTGGGGGGGAACACCGGGGAGCTGTTTTTT. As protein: CASSSLPRLGGNTGELFF.

The CDR3 nucleotides read TGTGCCAGCAGCCAAACAGGGGCAGAGACCCAGTACTTC. Translating it yields CASSQTGAETQYF. The rearrangement links TRBV5-5 to TRBJ2-5, with 7 bases lining up with TRBD1. This CDR3 contains 13 residues. From germline, CDR1 is SGHKS and CDR2 YYEKEE (reference sequence). With V trimmed by 4 bases and J by 4 bases, 4 bases remained unmatched. Using reference TRBV5-5 and TRBJ2-5 for the parts outside the CDR3, the full variable domain is DAGVTQSPTHLIKTRGQQVTLRCSPISGHKSVSWYQQVLGQGPQFIFQYYEKEERGRGNFPDRFSARQFPNYSSELNVNALLLGDSALYLCASSQTGAETQYFGPGTRLLVL.

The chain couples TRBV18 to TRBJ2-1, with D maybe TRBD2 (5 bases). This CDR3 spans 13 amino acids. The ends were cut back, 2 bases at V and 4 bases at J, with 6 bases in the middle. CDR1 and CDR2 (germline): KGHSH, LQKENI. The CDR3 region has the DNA TGTGCCAGCTCACCAAGAGGGTACAATGAGCAGTTCTTC. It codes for CASSPRGYNEQFF.

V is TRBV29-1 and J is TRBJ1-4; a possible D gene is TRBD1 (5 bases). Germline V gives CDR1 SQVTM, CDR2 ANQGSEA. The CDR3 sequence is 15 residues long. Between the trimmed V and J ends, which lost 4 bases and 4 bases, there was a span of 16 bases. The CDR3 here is CSVVRGAEGNEKLFF. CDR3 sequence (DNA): TGCAGCGTTGTAAGGGGCGCTGAGGGTAATGAAAAACTGTTTTTT.

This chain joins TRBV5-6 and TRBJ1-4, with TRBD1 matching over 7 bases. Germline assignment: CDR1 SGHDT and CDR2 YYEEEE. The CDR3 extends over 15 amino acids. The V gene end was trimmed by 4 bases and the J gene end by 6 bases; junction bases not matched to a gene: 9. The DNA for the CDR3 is TGTGCCAGCAGCCTCGCCGGGACAGTGGATGAAAAACTGTTTTTT. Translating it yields CASSLAGTVDEKLFF. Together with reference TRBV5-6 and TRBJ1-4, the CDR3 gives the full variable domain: DAGVTQSPTHLIKTRGQQVTLRCSPKSGHDTVSWYQQALGQGPQFIFQYYEEEERQRGNFPDRFSGHQFPNYSSELNVNALLLGDSALYLCASSLAGTVDEKLFFGSGTQLSVL.

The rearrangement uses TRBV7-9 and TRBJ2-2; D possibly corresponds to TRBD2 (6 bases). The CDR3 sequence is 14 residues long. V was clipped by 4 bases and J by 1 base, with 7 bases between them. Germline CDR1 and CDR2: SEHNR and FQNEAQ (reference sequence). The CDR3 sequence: CASSSGLNTGELFF. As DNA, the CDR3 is TGTGCCAGCAGCTCGGGACTGAACACCGGGGAGCTGTTTTTT.

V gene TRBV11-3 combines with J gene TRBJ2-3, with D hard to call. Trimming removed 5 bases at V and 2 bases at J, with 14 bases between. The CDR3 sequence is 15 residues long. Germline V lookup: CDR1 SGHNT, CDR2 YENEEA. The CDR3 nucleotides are TGTGCCAGCAGCAAGACTGGGGATAACACAGATACGCAGTATTTT. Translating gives CASSKTGDNTDTQYF.

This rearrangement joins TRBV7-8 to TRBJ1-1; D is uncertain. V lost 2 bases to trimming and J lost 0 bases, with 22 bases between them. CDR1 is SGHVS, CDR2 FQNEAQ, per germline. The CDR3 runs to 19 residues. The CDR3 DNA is TGTGCCAGCAGCTTATTGGGGTCATGGATGGGCACTTTGAACACTGAAGCTTTCTTT. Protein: CASSLLGSWMGTLNTEAFF.